What follows are 10 T cell receptor beta chains derived from one specimen sequenced in a study of CD8 T cells in ankylosing spondylitis. TCRdb used MiXCR to reprocess the 5' RACE reads, holding one entry per CDR3 protein. The data hold 150,000 or so distinct CDR3 sequences, with roughly 18% observed a single time. Sample: blood, either unsorted or a sorted T cell fraction (not recorded which). The receptors stem from a male donor with ankylosing spondylitis or in good health (not recorded which).

The rearrangement links TRBV28 to TRBJ2-3; 8 bases match TRBD2. CDR3 length: 16 residues. Trimming took 6 bases from V and 4 from J; bases not matched to a gene: 12. The germline V gene encodes CDR1 MDHEN and CDR2 SYDVKM. The CDR3 coding sequence is TGTGCCAGCAGGCGCGGTTCGGGGGGGCACGCAGATACGCAGTATTTT. Translating gives CASRRGSGGHADTQYF.

This sequence joins TRBV20-1 and TRBJ2-3, with D tentatively TRBD2 (6 bases). From germline, CDR1 is DFQATT and CDR2 SNEGSKA (reference sequence). V gave up 2 bases and J gave up 3 bases, with 12 bases separating them. The CDR3 spans 14 residues. Written as DNA, the CDR3 is TGCAGTGCTAGAACCGGGACTCAGACAGATACGCAGTATTTT. The encoded protein is CSARTGTQTDTQYF.

This clonotype was seen many times. This chain connects TRBV5-1 to TRBJ2-7, with unresolved D. The germline V gene encodes CDR1 SGHRS and CDR2 YFSETQ. The CDR3 is made up of 13 amino acids. V was cut by 1 base and J by 3 bases, with 8 bases left in between. CDR3 region: CASSLSPGYEQYF. The CDR3 DNA is TGCGCCAGCAGCTTGTCTCCAGGCTACGAGCAGTACTTC.

The chain has TRBV18 and TRBJ2-7; 8 bases agree with TRBD2. The V segment lost 6 bases and the J segment 0 bases; nucleotides outside the gene matches: 7. The CDR3 loop spans 15 amino acids. The germline gives CDR1 KGHSH, CDR2 LQKENI. As DNA, the CDR3 is TGTGCCAGCTCCCCGGGCCTAGCGGGCTCCTACGAGCAGTACTTC. As protein: CASSPGLAGSYEQYF.

This clonotype was seen repeatedly, ten times or more. The chain is built from TRBV24-1 and TRBJ2-1; D possibly matches TRBD1 or TRBD2 (5 bases each). Trimming took 5 bases from V and 0 from J, leaving 10 bases between them. CDR3 length equals 15 residues. Germline CDR1 reads KGHDR; CDR2 reads SFDVKD. As DNA, the CDR3 is TGTGCCACCAGTGGAGGGGTTAGCTCCTACAATGAGCAGTTCTTC. Its protein is CATSGGVSSYNEQFF.

This clonotype was seen ten or more times. This sequence joins TRBV4-2 and TRBJ2-3, with a weak D call TRBD2 (6 bases). Germline CDR1 LGHNA, CDR2 YNFKEQ. V dropped 7 bases and J dropped 6 bases, with 20 bases sitting between them. The CDR3 has 15 amino acids. Here the CDR3 reads CASTTAHGSKDTQYF. CDR3 sequence (DNA): TGTGCCAGCACGACCGCGCACGGGAGCAAGGATACGCAGTATTTT.

The rearrangement joins TRBV12-2 to TRBJ2-2; the table's D gene call, TRBD2, was not cross checked with the DNA. TRBV12-2 is designated a pseudogene. The CDR3 totals 19 residues. CDR3 sequence reads: CASRLALSEPSRYTGELFF. The CDR3 DNA is TGTGCAAGTCGCTTAGCGCTTTCGGAACCCTCCAGGTACACCGGGGAGCTGTTTTTT.

This clonotype was counted a few times. This chain joins TRBV28 and TRBJ1-6; the D gene is possibly TRBD1 (5 bases). Germline assignment: CDR1 MDHEN and CDR2 SYDVKM. This CDR3 has 15 amino acids. V dropped 5 bases and J dropped 7 bases, with 15 bases sitting between them. Written as DNA, the CDR3 is TGTGCCAGCAGTATCGGGACCCCGGAGAATTCACCCCTCCACTTT. Its protein is CASSIGTPENSPLHF.

In its sample, this clonotype was seen many times. V is TRBV29-1 and J is TRBJ1-1, with TRBD1 matching 9 bases. CDR1 and CDR2 from the germline V gene are SQVTM and ANQGSEA. V lost 0 bases to trimming and J lost 4 bases; unmatched junction nucleotides: 6. CDR3 length equals 15 residues. This CDR3 is CSVEEGSTGGTEAFF. As DNA, the CDR3 is TGCAGCGTTGAAGAGGGTTCGACAGGGGGCACTGAAGCTTTCTTT.

This rearrangement joins TRBV20-1 to TRBJ1-5, with unresolved D. The CDR3 has 14 amino acids. V dropped 3 bases and J dropped 2 bases, with 11 bases sitting between them. Germline CDR1 reads DFQATT; CDR2 reads SNEGSKA (reference sequence). CDR3 sequence reads: CSARVSRGNQPQHF. In nucleotides, the CDR3 is TGCAGTGCTAGGGTATCTAGGGGCAATCAGCCCCAGCATTTT.